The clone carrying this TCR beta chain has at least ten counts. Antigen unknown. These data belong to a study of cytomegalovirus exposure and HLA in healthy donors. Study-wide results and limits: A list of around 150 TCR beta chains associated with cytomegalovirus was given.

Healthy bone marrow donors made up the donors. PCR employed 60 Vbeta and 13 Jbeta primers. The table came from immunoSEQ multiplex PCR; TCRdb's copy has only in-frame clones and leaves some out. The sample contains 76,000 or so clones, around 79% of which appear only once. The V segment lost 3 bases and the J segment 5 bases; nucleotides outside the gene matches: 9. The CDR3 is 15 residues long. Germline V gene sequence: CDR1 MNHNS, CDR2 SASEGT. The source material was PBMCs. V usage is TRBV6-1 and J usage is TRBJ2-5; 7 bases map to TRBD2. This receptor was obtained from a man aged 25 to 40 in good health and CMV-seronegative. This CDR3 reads CASSDAVGGMETQYF. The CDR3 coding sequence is TGTGCCAGCAGTGACGCTGTGGGGGGGATGGAGACCCAGTACTTC.